Sequencing of this T cell receptor beta chain was carried out in a study of blood T cell repertoires in COVID-19. Study in general: Researchers got acute and convalescent COVID-19 samples from the United States, Italy and Spain.

Seattle researchers signed up patients amid active infection and tracked them longitudinally. In the study's own analysis: The authors estimated nucleated cell counts from reference gene primer amplification. TCRdb's copy holds only in-frame clones and misses some; the assay was immunoSEQ multiplex PCR. V, J and clone size derive from that table, while D and trimming were established from the DNA sequence. The sample records around 210,000 clones, roughly four fifths being singletons. The CDR3 length is 18 residues. The germline CDR1 and CDR2 sequences are SGHTA and FQGTGA. V lost 5 bases and J 8 bases, leaving 28 bases between the germline ends.

The sequenced sample was peripheral blood. The chain has TRBV7-3 and TRBJ2-1, with D tentatively TRBD1 or TRBD2 (9 bases each). The receptor's source is a woman older than 75 with COVID-19, enrolled during active disease. CDR3 loop: CASSHRGRKTSGGYEQFF. The CDR3 nucleotides are TGTGCCAGCAGCCACAGGGGGCGAAAGACTAGCGGTGGATATGAGCAGTTCTTC. The variable domain in full, completed from reference TRBV7-3 and TRBJ2-1, reads GAGVSQTPSNKVTEKGKYVELRCDPISGHTALYWYRQSLGQGPEFLIYFQGTGAADDSGLPNDRFFAVRPEGSVSTLKIQRTERGDSAVYLCASSHRGRKTSGGYEQFFGPGTRLTVL.